One T cell receptor (beta chain) is described in this entry. The antigen is undetermined. The data were obtained in a study of cytomegalovirus exposure and HLA in healthy donors. The wider study: Within an early data release were about 85 million unique TCRs drawn from HLA-typed donors.

J lost 3 bases, V lost 4 bases, and 9 bases had no gene match. CDR3 length: 16 amino acids. The germline CDR1 and CDR2 sequences are SGHTS and YDEGEE. Overall study results and limits: Rarity characterized most TCR sequences, yet some public TCRs appeared in many donors. Later on, an analysis found that several of the most significant clusters appeared to be linked to common viral pathogens, which included parvovirus B19.

The PCR contained 60 Vbeta and 13 Jbeta primers. Some clones are missing from TCRdb's copy, which holds only in-frame ones; the method was immunoSEQ multiplex PCR. The sample lists about 160,000 clones, about 79% seen once, with approximately 6.5% in the top ten. The sequencing sample was made of PBMCs. The clonotype was recovered from a middle-aged man in good health and CMV-seropositive. The rearrangement uses TRBV5-8 and TRBJ1-2; 10 positions agree with TRBD1. In nucleotides, the CDR3 is TGTGCCAGCAGCCCCTCCGGGACAGGGGTTTACTATGGCTACACCTTC. Encoded protein: CASSPSGTGVYYGYTF.